One T cell receptor beta chain is described in this entry. The data belong to a study of blood T cell repertoires in COVID-19. Study overall: The study drew acute and convalescent COVID-19 samples from the United States, Italy and Spain. In each case, the material was cDNA or gDNA derived from T cells, B-cell-depleted T cells, or PBMCs.

The CDR3 is made up of 13 amino acids. Germline assignment: CDR1 SGHTA and CDR2 FQGNSA. J gave up 7 bases and V 6 bases, and 7 bases lay outside the gene matches. Per the original data handling: Reference gene primers were amplified, and this amplification served to estimate nucleated cell counts. Here immunoSEQ multiplex PCR was the method, and the copy in TCRdb shows in-frame clones only, minus some. For V, J and clone size, that table is used; D and trimming come from the DNA. The sample lists roughly 39,000 clones; 85% to 90% were seen once. Sequencing was performed on peripheral blood. The chain combines TRBV7-2 with TRBJ2-7; 9 positions agree with TRBD2. This sequence was found in a man in his 60s with acute or convalescent COVID-19. CDR3 loop: CASRPLAGREQYF. The CDR3 DNA follows: TGTGCCAGCAGGCCGCTAGCGGGGCGGGAGCAGTACTTC.